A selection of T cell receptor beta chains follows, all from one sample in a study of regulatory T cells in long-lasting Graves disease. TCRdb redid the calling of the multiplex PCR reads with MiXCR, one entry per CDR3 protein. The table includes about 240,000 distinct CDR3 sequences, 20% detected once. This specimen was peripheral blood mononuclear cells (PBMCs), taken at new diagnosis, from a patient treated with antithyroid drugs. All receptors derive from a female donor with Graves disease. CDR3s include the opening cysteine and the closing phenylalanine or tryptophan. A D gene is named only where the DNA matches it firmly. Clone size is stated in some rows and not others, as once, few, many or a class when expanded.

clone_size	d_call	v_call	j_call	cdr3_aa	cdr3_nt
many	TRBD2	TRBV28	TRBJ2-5	CASSKTGGARETQYF	TGTGCCAGCAGTAAAACCGGGGGGGCCCGGGAGACCCAGTACTTC
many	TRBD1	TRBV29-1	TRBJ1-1	CSVDTGVRPFF	TGCAGCGTGGATACAGGGGTGAGACCTTTCTTT
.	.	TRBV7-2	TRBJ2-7	CASGFLNKHYEQYF	TGTGCCAGCGGCTTTCTGAACAAACACTACGAGCAGTACTTC
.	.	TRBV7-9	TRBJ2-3	CASRPPGLAMRTDTQYF	TGTGCCAGCAGACCACCGGGGCTGGCGATGAGAACAGATACGCAGTATTTT
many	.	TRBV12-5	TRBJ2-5	CASGLAGETQYF	TGTGCTAGTGGTCTCGCGGGCGAGACCCAGTACTTC
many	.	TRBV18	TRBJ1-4	CASFTGTTNEKLFF	TGTGCCAGCTTCACCGGGACGACGAATGAAAAACTGTTTTTT
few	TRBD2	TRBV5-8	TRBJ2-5	CASSTGRGHQETQYF	TGTGCCAGCAGCACCGGGAGGGGCCACCAAGAGACCCAGTACTTC
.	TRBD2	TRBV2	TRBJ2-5	CASSGGLAGIETQYF	TGTGCCAGCAGTGGGGGACTAGCGGGAATAGAGACCCAGTACTTC
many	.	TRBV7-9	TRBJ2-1	CASSLVLGDREQFF	TGTGCCAGCAGCTTAGTCTTGGGGGACCGTGAGCAGTTCTTC
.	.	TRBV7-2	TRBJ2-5	CASSLASSAQETQYF	TGTGCCAGCAGCTTAGCCTCCAGTGCCCAAGAGACCCAGTACTTC
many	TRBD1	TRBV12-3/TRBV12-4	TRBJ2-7	CASRRGQFSYEQYF	TGTGCCAGCAGACGGGGACAGTTTTCCTACGAGCAGTACTTC
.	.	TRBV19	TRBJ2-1	CASSISHNYNEQFF	TGTGCCAGTTCAATTTCTCACAACTACAATGAGCAGTTCTTC
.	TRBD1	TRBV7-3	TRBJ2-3	CASSLAGQGAGDTQYF	TGTGCCAGCAGCTTAGCGGGACAGGGGGCCGGGGATACGCAGTATTTT